The 30 T cell receptor beta chains below all came from one sample that was sequenced in a study of blood T cell repertoires in COVID-19. Clones were read by immunoSEQ multiplex PCR, and TCRdb kept only the in-frame ones, dropping some. The sample consists of 95,000 to 150,000 clones, 65% to 85% of them appearing once. Sequencing was performed on peripheral blood. The receptors stem from a woman in her seventies with acute or convalescent COVID-19.

The chain carries TRBV6-6 and TRBJ1-1; D may be TRBD1 (5 bases). Trimming cost V 4 bases and J 2 bases, with 8 bases left between them. This CDR3 region has 13 residues. CDR1 is MNHNY and CDR2 is SVGAGI in the germline V gene (reference sequence). The CDR3 sequence: CASSWQGNTEAFF. The CDR3 DNA reads as TGTGCCAGCAGTTGGCAGGGTAACACTGAAGCTTTCTTT.

This chain connects TRBV4-3 to TRBJ1-1, with D possibly being TRBD1 (5 bases). The CDR3 totals 15 residues. V lost 0 bases and J lost 4, with 12 bases in between. The germline V gene has CDR1 LGHNA and CDR2 YSLEER. CDR3 protein: CASSQEQEFGTEAFF. For the CDR3, the DNA is TGCGCCAGCAGCCAAGAACAGGAATTTGGCACTGAAGCTTTCTTT.

The V call is TRBV19, the J call TRBJ1-3; 8 bases line up with TRBD1. The CDR3 loop spans 16 amino acids. V shed 8 bases and J 1 base; nucleotides not matched to a gene: 10. Germline-derived CDR1 and CDR2 are LNHDA and SQIVND (reference sequence). The CDR3 here is CASQGYRGSSGNTIYF. Written as DNA, the CDR3 is TGTGCCAGTCAAGGCTACAGGGGGTCTTCTGGAAACACCATATATTTT.

This chain connects TRBV7-8 to TRBJ1-1; 7 bases are a match to TRBD1. Trimming took 5 bases from V and 6 from J; bases not matched to a gene: 6. The CDR3 has 13 residues. Germline V CDR1 and CDR2: SGHVS, FQNEAQ. DNA for the CDR3: TGTGCCAGCAGCCCAGGGACAGTCCCTGAAGCTTTCTTT. Encoded protein: CASSPGTVPEAFF.

The chain recombines TRBV30 with TRBJ2-2; 9 bases agree with TRBD2. Germline loops: CDR1 GTSNPN, CDR2 SVGIG (reference sequence). Losses at the gene ends were 5 bases for V and 6 bases for J; bases not matched to a gene: 4. CDR3 size: 13 residues. As DNA, the CDR3 is TGTGCCTGGCGGCTAGCGGGATCCGGGGAGCTGTTTTTT. Protein product: CAWRLAGSGELFF. The full variable domain, completed using reference TRBV30 and TRBJ2-2, is SQTIHQWPATLVQPVGSPLSLECTVEGTSNPNLYWYRQAAGRGLQLLFYSVGIGQISSEVPQNLSASRPQDRQFILSSKKLLLSDSGFYLCAWRLAGSGELFFGEGSRLTVL.

The chain recombines TRBV2 with TRBJ1-2, with 9 nucleotides matching TRBD1. CDR1 and CDR2 (germline): SNHLY, FYNNEI. J was trimmed by 4 bases and V by 4 bases; bases with no gene match: 13. CDR3 length: 17 residues. The CDR3, as DNA: TGTGCCAGCAGTGCGGGACAGGGTAGGAGGTATACCTATGGCTACACCTTC. It is translated as CASSAGQGRRYTYGYTF.

This clone was found a few times. The V gene is TRBV5-1, the J gene TRBJ1-3; a possible D gene is TRBD1 (6 bases). This CDR3 contains 15 residues. V dropped 3 bases and J dropped 0 bases, with 10 bases sitting between them. Germline-derived CDR1 and CDR2 are SGHRS and YFSETQ. The CDR3 protein is CASSSTGFSGNTIYF. In DNA, the CDR3 is TGCGCCAGCAGCTCAACAGGGTTCTCTGGAAACACCATATATTTT.

The rearrangement links TRBV11-2 to TRBJ2-2; 12 bases fit TRBD1. Germline V lookup: CDR1 SGHAT, CDR2 FQNNGV. V was clipped by 4 bases and J by 7 bases; unmatched bases: 10. The CDR3 spans 17 residues. The CDR3 coding sequence is TGTGCCAGCAGCTCCCTACGGGGACAGGGGGCGGGCGGGGAGCTGTTTTTT. Translating it yields CASSSLRGQGAGGELFF.

The chain combines TRBV11-2 with TRBJ2-1; 7 nucleotides align to TRBD2. CDR1 is SGHAT and CDR2 is FQNNGV in the germline V gene. CDR3 length: 16 residues. V lost 2 bases, J lost 9 bases, and 13 bases stayed unmatched. DNA of the CDR3: TGTGCCAGCAGCTTATCCCACGGGACTACGCCGGGTGAGCAGTTCTTC. It encodes CASSLSHGTTPGEQFF. Supplemented by reference TRBV11-2 and TRBJ2-1, the full variable domain reads EAGVAQSPRYKIIEKRQSVAFWCNPISGHATLYWYQQILGQGPKLLIQFQNNGVVDDSQLPKDRFSAERLKGVDSTLKIQPAKLEDSAVYLCASSLSHGTTPGEQFFGPGTRLTVL.

This chain connects TRBV7-2 to TRBJ2-4, with D tentatively TRBD1 (6 bases). This CDR3 has 17 amino acids. Trimming removed 4 bases at V and 3 bases at J, with 19 bases between. Germline values: CDR1 SGHTA, CDR2 FQGNSA. CDR3 amino acids: CASSWNRARSSKNIQYF. Here the CDR3 DNA reads TGTGCCAGCAGCTGGAACAGGGCGAGGAGTAGCAAAAACATTCAGTACTTC.

The gene calls are TRBV2 and TRBJ2-1, with 11 bases matching TRBD1. The germline V gene has CDR1 SNHLY and CDR2 FYNNEI. This CDR3 is 15 amino acids long. Trimming cost V 3 bases and J 7 bases; bases outside gene matches: 5. The CDR3 here is CASSEDRGRVNEQFF. The CDR3 coding sequence is TGTGCCAGCAGTGAGGACAGGGGGCGCGTTAATGAGCAGTTCTTC.

The chain joins TRBV30 to TRBJ2-5; D call uncertain. This CDR3 is built from 14 residues. Germline V gene sequence: CDR1 GTSNPN, CDR2 SVGIG (reference sequence). Trimming removed 2 bases from V and 2 bases from J, with 12 bases in between. In nucleotides, the CDR3 is TGTGCCTGGAGTTTGCAGATACTACAAGAGACCCAGTACTTC. This translates into CAWSLQILQETQYF.

This clone showed up many times. This chain connects TRBV4-1 to TRBJ2-1, with a tentative D call TRBD2 (6 bases). The V end lost 5 bases, the J end lost 4 bases, and 12 bases lay between the germline ends. The length of the CDR3 is 14 residues. From germline, CDR1 is MGHRA and CDR2 YSYEKL. The DNA of the CDR3 is TGCGCCAGCAGCGGGGCGGGACCGTACAATGAGCAGTTCTTC. Translated, it gives CASSGAGPYNEQFF.

The chain couples TRBV6-6 to TRBJ2-2; 7 nucleotides align to TRBD1. CDR3 length: 17 amino acids. CDR1 and CDR2 from the germline V gene are MNHNY and SVGAGI (reference sequence). The V segment lost 5 bases and the J segment 3 bases; nucleotides outside the gene matches: 12. In DNA form, the CDR3 reads TGTGCCAGCAGTCCATATACCGGGACAGCGTACACCGGGGAGCTGTTTTTT. It yields the protein CASSPYTGTAYTGELFF.

J is TRBJ1-1 and V is TRBV3-1 (or the pseudogene TRBV3-2), with D tentatively TRBD1 (6 bases). The CDR3 spans 13 residues. The V gene lost 4 bases and the J gene lost 2 bases, with 8 bases spanning the gap. CDR1 LGHDT and CDR2 YNNKEL come from the germline V gene (reference sequence). The chain's CDR3 is CASSRTANTEAFF. CDR3 DNA sequence: TGTGCCAGCAGCCGGACAGCCAACACTGAAGCTTTCTTT.

Written as DNA, the CDR3 is TGTGCCAGCAGACTTCCCTCCGGGGGTGAGGGCTACACCTTC. It encodes CASRLPSGGEGYTF. This chain links TRBV6-6 with TRBJ1-2; tentatively, D is TRBD1 (5 bases). The CDR3 runs to 14 residues. Germline-derived CDR1 and CDR2 are MNHNY and SVGAGI (reference sequence). Trimming left V 6 bases short and J 8 bases short, with 19 bases between.

The J gene is TRBJ2-3, the V gene TRBV7-6; TRBD2 aligns across 10 bases. CDR3 length equals 16 residues. The J segment lost 10 bases and the V segment lost 3 bases, leaving 13 bases of the junction unmatched. Germline assignment: CDR1 SGHVS and CDR2 FNYEAQ. The chain's CDR3 is CASSFQPSGGGSAQYF. The CDR3 DNA follows: TGTGCCAGCAGCTTCCAACCTAGCGGGGGAGGATCGGCGCAGTATTTT.

The chain employs TRBV18 and TRBJ1-3, with 7 bases identical to TRBD1. The germline V gene encodes CDR1 KGHSH and CDR2 LQKENI. With 5 bases clipped from V and 0 bases from J, the junction kept 4 bases outside the gene matches. CDR3 size: 15 residues. The CDR3 DNA reads TGTGCCAGCTCAGAAGGGACAGACTCTGGAAACACCATATATTTT. Its protein product is CASSEGTDSGNTIYF.

The CDR3 reads CASSIRPNQPQHF. The CDR3 coding sequence is TGTGCCAGTAGTATTCGTCCGAATCAGCCCCAGCATTTT. The V and J genes are TRBV19 and TRBJ1-5; D not resolved. The CDR3 contains 13 residues. V lost 3 bases and J lost 4, with 7 bases in between. Germline V gene lookup returns CDR1 LNHDA and CDR2 SQIVND (reference sequence).

The rearrangement links TRBV15 to TRBJ1-2, with no clear D. The CDR3 is 12 residues long. Germline CDR1 reads LNHNV; CDR2 reads YYDKDF (reference sequence). V lost 3 bases and J 4 bases, leaving 6 bases between the germline ends. The CDR3, as DNA: TGTGCCACCAGCAGGGACTTCTATGGCTACACCTTC. It encodes CATSRDFYGYTF.

This clone was seen a single time. V and J are TRBV11-2 and TRBJ2-3; 7 bases are shared with TRBD2. V lost 5 bases and J lost 0; bases outside the gene matches: 8. Germline V gene lookup returns CDR1 SGHAT and CDR2 FQNNGV. The CDR3 is 16 amino acids. CDR3 amino acids: CASSPYGGSSTDTQYF. For the CDR3, the DNA is TGTGCCAGCAGCCCCTACGGGGGGTCCAGCACAGATACGCAGTATTTT. Looking up the rest from reference TRBV11-2 and TRBJ2-3 gives the full variable domain: EAGVAQSPRYKIIEKRQSVAFWCNPISGHATLYWYQQILGQGPKLLIQFQNNGVVDDSQLPKDRFSAERLKGVDSTLKIQPAKLEDSAVYLCASSPYGGSSTDTQYFGPGTRLTVL.

Here the CDR3 DNA reads TGTGCCAGCAGCCAAGACCTGAGAGGGTTCGAGCAGTACTTC. Translation: CASSQDLRGFEQYF. The J gene is TRBJ2-7, the V gene TRBV3-1 (or the pseudogene TRBV3-2); D might be TRBD2 (5 bases). CDR3 length: 14 residues. Germline loops: CDR1 LGHDT, CDR2 YNNKEL (reference sequence). Between the trimmed V and J ends, which lost 0 bases and 6 bases, there was a span of 12 bases.

The CDR3 here is CASSQRGQGLSTNEKLFF. The CDR3, as DNA: TGTGCCAGCAGCCAACGAGGACAGGGGCTATCAACTAATGAAAAACTGTTTTTT. The chain carries TRBV4-2 and TRBJ1-4; 9 bases map to TRBD1. V gave up 2 bases and J gave up 0 bases; unmatched junction bases: 7. This CDR3 region has 18 residues. In germline, CDR1 is LGHNA, CDR2 YNFKEQ.

This clone turned up a few times. V usage is TRBV6-5 and J usage is TRBJ2-1; 10 bases agree with TRBD2. CDR1 is MNHEY, CDR2 SVGAGI, per germline. The V and J ends lost 6 bases and 4 bases, in that order; junction bases with no gene match: 6. The CDR3 length is 15 residues. CDR3 DNA sequence: TGTGCCAGCAGGGACAGCGGGGGGGTGTACAATGAGCAGTTCTTC. This sequence encodes CASRDSGGVYNEQFF.

The CDR3 coding sequence is TGTGCCACCAGTGATTATGGGGACAGGAAAGCTTTCTTT. It specifies CATSDYGDRKAFF. The V call is TRBV24-1, the J call TRBJ1-1; 8 bases match TRBD1. V lost 2 bases and J lost 9; bases outside the gene matches: 4. The CDR3 extends over 13 amino acids. Per the germline V gene, CDR1 is KGHDR and CDR2 is SFDVKD.

The chain links TRBV10-3 to TRBJ2-5; D remains unclear. This CDR3 region has 14 residues. Germline assignment: CDR1 ENHRY and CDR2 SYGVKD. V lost 0 bases to trimming and J lost 1 base, with 6 bases between them. Here the CDR3 DNA reads TGTGCCATCAGTGAGTCCTGGGCCCAAGAGACCCAGTACTTC. Translating it yields CAISESWAQETQYF.

This sequence joins TRBV30 and TRBJ1-6; tentative D call: TRBD1 (5 bases). The length of the CDR3 is 17 residues. The V end was cut by 4 bases, the J end by 4 bases, with 20 bases between. Germline V gene sequence: CDR1 GTSNPN, CDR2 SVGIG (reference sequence). As DNA, the CDR3 is TGTGCCTGGAACTTGAGTGGGGGGGAACGGTATAATTCACCCCTCCACTTT. Residues: CAWNLSGGERYNSPLHF.

This chain joins TRBV6-1 and TRBJ2-1; 7 bases line up with TRBD1. Per the germline V gene, CDR1 is MNHNS and CDR2 is SASEGT. V lost 2 bases to trimming and J lost 13 bases; unmatched junction nucleotides: 8. The CDR3 has 13 residues. In DNA, the CDR3 is TGTGCCAGCAGTGAAATAAGGCAGGGGGATCAGTTCTTC. It encodes CASSEIRQGDQFF.

This chain links TRBV9 with TRBJ2-3, with TRBD2 matching over 9 bases. In germline, CDR1 is SGDLS, CDR2 YYNGEE. CDR3 length: 17 amino acids. The V gene end was trimmed by 0 bases and the J gene end by 3 bases; junction bases not matched to a gene: 8. The CDR3 sequence is CASSVEASGAGTDTQYF. The CDR3, as DNA: TGTGCCAGCAGCGTAGAGGCTAGCGGGGCCGGTACAGATACGCAGTATTTT.

The CDR3 coding sequence is TGTGCCAGTACTTCCCACCCAGTGAACACTGAAGCTTTCTTT. It specifies CASTSHPVNTEAFF. This chain links TRBV19 with TRBJ1-1; D gene ambiguous. Trimming pared 7 bases from V and 0 bases from J, leaving 12 bases between. This CDR3 comprises 14 residues. Germline loops: CDR1 LNHDA, CDR2 SQIVND (reference sequence).